The following is a TCR beta chain sequence with its context. V lost 3 bases, J lost 1 base, and 8 bases stayed unmatched. Germline V gene data show CDR1 as GTSNPN and CDR2 as SVGIG (reference sequence). CDR3 size: 16 residues. TCRdb independently ran MiXCR on the 5' RACE reads; one entry per CDR3 protein. The sample carries more than 250,000 distinct CDR3 sequences, 11% recorded once. The source of the sample is a study of CD8 T cells in ankylosing spondylitis. The V and J genes are TRBV30 and TRBJ2-2; TRBD2 matches at 7 bases. The specimen was blood, either unsorted or a sorted T cell fraction (not recorded which). The sequence was collected from a female donor with ankylosing spondylitis or in good health (not recorded which). The CDR3 bases are TGTGCCTGGAGCGCGAGAGCTAGCGGGAACACCGGGGAGCTGTTTTTT. This gives the protein CAWSARASGNTGELFF.